This T cell receptor (beta chain) was captured in a study of T cells in Graves' hyperthyroidism and ophthalmopathy. Germline assignment: CDR1 SNHLY and CDR2 FYNNEI. CDR3 length equals 15 residues. With V trimmed by 7 bases and J by 10 bases, 16 bases remained unmatched. This clonotype was seen more than once but under ten times. Its target is not known. TCR beta CDR3 regions were amplified from RNA transcripts. TCR CDR3 regions were first amplified by RT-PCR with HTBI primers. TCRdb reanalysed the multiplex PCR reads using MiXCR and keeps one entry per CDR3 protein. The sample records approximately 360,000 distinct CDR3 sequences, roughly 14% being singletons. Findings of the study overall: Most thyroid clonotypes expanded above 0.001 were also detected in blood.

Lactation, pregnancy, other autoimmune disease or uncontrolled infection excluded patients. Sampled blood dates from first hyperthyroidism diagnosis, and it precedes any ophthalmopathy symptoms. The source of the PBMCs was approximately 10 ml of fresh peripheral blood. J is TRBJ2-1 and V is TRBV2, with 7 bases matching TRBD2. The sequence came from a woman under 30 with Graves' hyperthyroidism that later progressed to Graves' ophthalmopathy. Sequenced: blood. The CDR3 here is CASISVLAVLGEQFF. In nucleotides, the CDR3 is TGTGCCAGCATATCGGTCCTAGCGGTCCTCGGGGAGCAGTTCTTC.